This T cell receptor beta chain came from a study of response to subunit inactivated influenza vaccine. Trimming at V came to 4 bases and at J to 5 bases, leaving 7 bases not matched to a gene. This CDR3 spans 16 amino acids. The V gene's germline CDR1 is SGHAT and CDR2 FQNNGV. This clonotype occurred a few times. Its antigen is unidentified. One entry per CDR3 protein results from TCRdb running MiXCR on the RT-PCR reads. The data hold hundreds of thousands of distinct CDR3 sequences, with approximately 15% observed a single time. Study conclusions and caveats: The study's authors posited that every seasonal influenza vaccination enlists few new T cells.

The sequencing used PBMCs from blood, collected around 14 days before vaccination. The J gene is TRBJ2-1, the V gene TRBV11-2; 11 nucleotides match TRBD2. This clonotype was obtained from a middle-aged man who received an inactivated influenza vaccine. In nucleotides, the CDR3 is TGTGCCAGCAGCTCCCGACTAGCGGGGAAGGACAATGAGCAGTTCTTC. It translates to CASSSRLAGKDNEQFF. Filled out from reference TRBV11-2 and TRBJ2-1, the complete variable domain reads EAGVAQSPRYKIIEKRQSVAFWCNPISGHATLYWYQQILGQGPKLLIQFQNNGVVDDSQLPKDRFSAERLKGVDSTLKIQPAKLEDSAVYLCASSSRLAGKDNEQFFGPGTRLTVL.